This record covers a single T cell receptor (beta chain). The source of the sample is a study of blood T cell repertoires in COVID-19. Overall study context: Both acute and convalescent COVID-19 samples were obtained from the United States, Italy and Spain. From T cells, B-cell-depleted T cells, or PBMCs came the material, which was cDNA or gDNA.

This CDR3 has 13 amino acids. V lost 4 bases, J lost 4 bases, and 11 bases lay in between. CDR1 is SNHLY and CDR2 is FYNNEI in the germline V gene. Original analysis: Reference gene primer amplification gave nucleated cell count estimates. The assay was immunoSEQ multiplex PCR, and TCRdb's table has in-frame clones only and misses some. That table supplies the V and J calls and clone size; D and trimming were determined from the DNA. This table has around 250,000 clones, 70% to 90% appearing once. The rearrangement links TRBV2 to TRBJ2-7; D possibly corresponds to TRBD1 (6 bases). The sample taken for sequencing was peripheral blood. The source is a man in his 60s who had recovered from COVID-19. The CDR3 DNA sequence: TGTGCCAGCAGTGTGGGCAGGGGATACGAGCAGTACTTC. This codes for CASSVGRGYEQYF.